This T cell receptor beta chain was obtained from a study of cytomegalovirus exposure and HLA in healthy donors. About this clone: Its antigen remains unidentified.

Amplification used 60 Vbeta primers and 13 Jbeta primers. Data came from immunoSEQ multiplex PCR; TCRdb stores just in-frame clones and leaves some out. The sample lists about 200,000 clones; over 60% were seen once. Regarding the study as a whole: In a later analysis, productive TCRs from donors in an Asian-associated ancestry cluster reportedly carried fewer N-insertions than the cohort mean.

The V end was cut by 5 bases, the J end by 3 bases, with 17 bases between. The CDR3 runs to 17 residues. The germline V gene encodes CDR1 LNHDA and CDR2 SQIVND (reference sequence). The genes are TRBV19 and TRBJ1-6, with D perhaps matching TRBD1 (5 bases). This sequence was found in a man aged 18 to 30 in good health and CMV-seronegative. The sample taken for sequencing was PBMCs. DNA of the CDR3: TGTGCCAGTAGTCCAGGCGGGACCGCGCGCTATAATTCACCCCTCCACTTT. It is translated as CASSPGGTARYNSPLHF.